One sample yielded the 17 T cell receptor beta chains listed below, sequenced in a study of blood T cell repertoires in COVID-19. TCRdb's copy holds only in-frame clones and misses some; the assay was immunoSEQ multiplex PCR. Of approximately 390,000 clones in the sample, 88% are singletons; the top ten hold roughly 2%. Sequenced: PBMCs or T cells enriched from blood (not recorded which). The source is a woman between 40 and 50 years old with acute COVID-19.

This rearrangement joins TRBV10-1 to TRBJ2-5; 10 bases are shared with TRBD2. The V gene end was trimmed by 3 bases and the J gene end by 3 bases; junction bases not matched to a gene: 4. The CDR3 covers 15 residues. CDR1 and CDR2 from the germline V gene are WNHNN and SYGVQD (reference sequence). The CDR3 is CASSDGGLAEETQYF. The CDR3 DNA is TGCGCCAGCAGTGACGGAGGACTAGCGGAAGAGACCCAGTACTTC.

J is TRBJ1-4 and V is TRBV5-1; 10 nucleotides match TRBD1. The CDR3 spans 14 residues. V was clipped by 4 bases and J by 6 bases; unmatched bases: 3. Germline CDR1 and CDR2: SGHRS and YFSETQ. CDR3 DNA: TGCGCCAGCAGCCGGACAGGGGGTCATGAAAAACTGTTTTTT. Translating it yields CASSRTGGHEKLFF. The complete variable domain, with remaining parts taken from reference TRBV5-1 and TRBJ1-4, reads KAGVTQTPRYLIKTRGQQVTLSCSPISGHRSVSWYQQTPGQGLQFLFEYFSETQRNKGNFPGRFSGRQFSNSRSEMNVSTLELGDSALYLCASSRTGGHEKLFFGSGTQLSVL.

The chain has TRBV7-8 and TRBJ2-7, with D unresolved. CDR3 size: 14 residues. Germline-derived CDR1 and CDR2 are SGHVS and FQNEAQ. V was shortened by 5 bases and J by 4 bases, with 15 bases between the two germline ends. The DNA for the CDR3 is TGTGCCAGCAGCACCCGGTCGCGAGATTACGAGCAGTACTTC. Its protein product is CASSTRSRDYEQYF.

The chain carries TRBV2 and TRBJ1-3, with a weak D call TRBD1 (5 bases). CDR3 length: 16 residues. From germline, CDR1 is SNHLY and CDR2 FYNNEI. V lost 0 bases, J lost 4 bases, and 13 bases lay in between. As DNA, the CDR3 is TGTGCCAGCAGTGAAGCCCCGCAGGGTGGCGGAAACACCATATATTTT. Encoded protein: CASSEAPQGGGNTIYF.

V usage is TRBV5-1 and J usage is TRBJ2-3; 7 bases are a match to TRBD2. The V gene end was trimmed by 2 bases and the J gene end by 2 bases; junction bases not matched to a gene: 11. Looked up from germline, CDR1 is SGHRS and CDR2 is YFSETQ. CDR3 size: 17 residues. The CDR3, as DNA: TGCGCCAGCAGCTTTCCTAGCGGTTTACCTTTCACAGATACGCAGTATTTT. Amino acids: CASSFPSGLPFTDTQYF.

CDR3 sequence reads: CASMGVRGGPDTQYF. The CDR3 bases are TGTGCCAGTATGGGGGTGCGGGGGGGCCCCGATACGCAGTATTTT. The chain has TRBV19 and TRBJ2-3; 9 nucleotides match TRBD2. Germline-derived CDR1 and CDR2 are LNHDA and SQIVND (reference sequence). Unmatched junction bases numbered 11, after V lost 7 bases and J lost 6 bases. This CDR3 comprises 15 residues.

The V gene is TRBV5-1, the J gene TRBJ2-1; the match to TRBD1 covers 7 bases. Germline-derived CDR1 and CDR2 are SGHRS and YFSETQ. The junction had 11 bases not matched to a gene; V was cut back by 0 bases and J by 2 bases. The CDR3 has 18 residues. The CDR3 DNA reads TGCGCCAGCAGCTTGGCGATAAACCGGGACAGCACCTACAATGAGCAGTTCTTC. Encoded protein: CASSLAINRDSTYNEQFF.

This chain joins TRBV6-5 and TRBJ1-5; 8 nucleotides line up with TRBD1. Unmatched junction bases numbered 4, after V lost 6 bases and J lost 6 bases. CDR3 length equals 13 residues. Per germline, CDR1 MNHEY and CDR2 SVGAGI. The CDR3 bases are TGTGCCAGCAGCCCGGACAGGGTTCAGCCCCAGCATTTT. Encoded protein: CASSPDRVQPQHF.

CDR3 bases: TGTGCCAGCAGTATTAGCGGGGGTTGGGGCACAGATACGCAGTATTTT. Translation gives CASSISGGWGTDTQYF. This chain links TRBV2 with TRBJ2-3; 9 nucleotides align to TRBD2. Germline trimming cut 5 bases from V and 1 base from J; bases unmatched to any gene: 7. The V gene's germline CDR1 is SNHLY and CDR2 FYNNEI. This CDR3 comprises 16 residues.

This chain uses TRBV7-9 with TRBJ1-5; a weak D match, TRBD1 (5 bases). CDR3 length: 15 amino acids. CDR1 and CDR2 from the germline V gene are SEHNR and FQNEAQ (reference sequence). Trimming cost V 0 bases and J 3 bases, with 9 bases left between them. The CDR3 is CASSLAGVNNQPQHF. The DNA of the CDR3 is TGTGCCAGCAGCTTAGCAGGGGTTAACAATCAGCCCCAGCATTTT.

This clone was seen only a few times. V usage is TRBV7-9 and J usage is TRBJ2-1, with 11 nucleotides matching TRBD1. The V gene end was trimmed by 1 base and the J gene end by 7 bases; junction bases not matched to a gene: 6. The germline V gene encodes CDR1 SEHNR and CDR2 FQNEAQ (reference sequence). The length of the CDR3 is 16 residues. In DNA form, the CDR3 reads TGTGCCAGCAGCTTAGTGTTCGGACAGGGGGCGAATGAGCAGTTCTTC. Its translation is CASSLVFGQGANEQFF.

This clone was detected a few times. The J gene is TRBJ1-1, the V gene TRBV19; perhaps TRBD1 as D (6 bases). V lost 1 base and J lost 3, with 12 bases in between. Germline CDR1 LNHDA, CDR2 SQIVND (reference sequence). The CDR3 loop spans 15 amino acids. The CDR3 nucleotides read TGTGCCAGTAGTATAGTTCCAGGGGTAGACACTGAAGCTTTCTTT. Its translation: CASSIVPGVDTEAFF.

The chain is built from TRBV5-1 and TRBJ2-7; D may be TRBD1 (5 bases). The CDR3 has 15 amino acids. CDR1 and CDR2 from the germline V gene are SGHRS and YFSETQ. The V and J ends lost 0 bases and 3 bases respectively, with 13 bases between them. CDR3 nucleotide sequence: TGCGCCAGCAGCTTGGCCAGTGGACACCTCTACGAGCAGTACTTC. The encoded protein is CASSLASGHLYEQYF.

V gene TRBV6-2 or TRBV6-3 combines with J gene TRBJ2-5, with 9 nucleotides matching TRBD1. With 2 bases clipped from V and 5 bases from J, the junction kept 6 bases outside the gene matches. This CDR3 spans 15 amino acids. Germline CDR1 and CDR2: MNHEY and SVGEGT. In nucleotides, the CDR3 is TGTGCCAGCAGTTACGGGGGACAGGGATTCGAGACCCAGTACTTC. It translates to CASSYGGQGFETQYF.

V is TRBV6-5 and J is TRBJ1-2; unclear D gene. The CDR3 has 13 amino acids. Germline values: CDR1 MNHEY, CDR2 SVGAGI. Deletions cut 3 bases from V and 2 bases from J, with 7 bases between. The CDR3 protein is CASSYSENYGYTF. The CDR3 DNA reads TGTGCCAGCAGTTATAGTGAAAACTATGGCTACACCTTC.

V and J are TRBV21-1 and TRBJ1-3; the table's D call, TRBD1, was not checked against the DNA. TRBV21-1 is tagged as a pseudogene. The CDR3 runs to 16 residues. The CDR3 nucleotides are TGTGCCAGCAGCAAAGAGGACAGGGAGGCTGGAAACACCATATATTTT. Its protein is CASSKEDREAGNTIYF.

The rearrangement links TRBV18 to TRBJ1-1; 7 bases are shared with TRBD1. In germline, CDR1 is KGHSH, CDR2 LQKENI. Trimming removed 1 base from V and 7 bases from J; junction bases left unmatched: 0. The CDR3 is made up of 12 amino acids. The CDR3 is CASSPRTGEAFF. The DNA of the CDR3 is TGTGCCAGCTCACCACGGACAGGTGAAGCTTTCTTT.